The T cell receptor (beta chain) under discussion was sequenced for a study of T cells in Graves' hyperthyroidism and ophthalmopathy (dated by TCRdb to about 2019). Study-level background: Peripheral blood was sampled at the time of initial diagnosis, prior to any treatment. A discovery cohort of roughly 100 patients, roughly 45 with Graves' ophthalmopathy and about 60 with stable Graves' hyperthyroidism, was used to find distinguishing TCR V-J signatures. Prospective prediction of ophthalmopathy was tested in an independent validation cohort consisting of 18 hyperthyroidism patients and 15 to 17 patients who later progressed to ophthalmopathy. For training and testing, the 100 or so patients in the discovery cohort were randomly divided in a 7:3 ratio. The study also compared thyroid tissue and blood T-cell repertoires from about six Graves' hyperthyroidism patients. Once sampling was done, hyperthyroidism patients were given methimazole at a starting dose of 30 mg daily, whereas ophthalmopathy patients were given high-dose intravenous methylprednisolone. The paper reports TCR Vbeta CDR3 sequencing of 135 peripheral blood samples: approximately 41 ophthalmopathy, 70 to 85 hyperthyroidism and 17 progressor patients.

At the junction V is shortened by 0 bases and J by 8 bases, with 13 bases in between. The CDR3 contains 14 residues, cysteine and phenylalanine counted. Solely the CDR3 DNA is kept, with 42 bases framed from the first base. Sequences LGHDT (CDR1) and YNNKEL (CDR2) are obtained from the germline V gene (reference sequence). TCR beta CDR3 regions were amplified from RNA transcripts. The TCR CDR3 was subjected to a first round of RT-PCR using the HTBI primer set and the Qiagen OneStep RT-PCR kit. Libraries were constructed in a second round of multiplex PCR, after which size selection and purification were performed. Paired-end sequencing of the libraries was performed with 100 bp reads on an Illumina HiSeq2000. Turning to the authors' computational methods: Raw data were processed with SOAPnuke, discarding reads with adapters, uncalled bases, mean Phred below 15, or no exact constant-primer or identifier match. COPE v1.2.5 was used to merge high-quality paired reads, and clonotypes were defined as unique nucleotide sequences. MiTCR v1.1 was used to align the clonotypes against IMGT TRBV, TRBD and TRBJ reference segments. Analysis was restricted to V-J combinations with a frequency above 0.0001, which covered 99% to 99.2% of repertoires. The TCS score was defined as the ratio of F50 (clonal expansion) to E x V (chaos), calculated using BLOSUM62-based TCRdist between CDR3 peptides within each V-J. Welch's t-statistics and random forest reduced roughly 530 V-J features to 10 to 15, which were used in a naive Bayes classifier (R e1071). The public reads were quality trimmed at Q25 with fastp and then assembled into clones with MiXCR by TCRdb, keeping productive beta chains. All rows with the same CDR3 protein become a single entry with the most common DNA and genes. TCRdb's processing, not the study's, gives the V and J calls here. The sample has 250,000 to 400,000 distinct CDR3 sequences on record, roughly 13% of them singletons. Of the sample, almost 35% falls within the top ten clones.

Concerning this clonotype itself: The clone's antigen remains unknown. One base away there is no much larger clone; base qualities are not given.

The study at large found these results: Most expanded thyroid clonotypes (frequency above 0.001) were also detected in blood, a finding suggesting that blood repertoires may reflect thyroid immune responses. A model built on a 13 V-J signature distinguished ophthalmopathy from stable hyperthyroidism, reaching around 88% sensitivity and around 82% specificity in cross-validation and 80%/75% in testing. No statistical method was used to fix the sample size in advance, and group allocation was not hidden from the investigators. In validation, the model predicted progression to ophthalmopathy with roughly 66% sensitivity and around 72% specificity, a median of about 6 months before onset.

In the ophthalmopathy patients, disease was moderately to severely active, with a Clinical Activity Score of 3 or more, a NOSPECS grade of 4 or more, and a duration of less than 3 months. The study excluded patients with uncontrolled infections, other autoimmune diseases, pregnancy or lactation. Diagnoses were established on the basis of clinical symptoms, serum thyroxine and TRAb, thyroid ultrasound, and orbital computed tomography. Ficoll-Paque density gradient centrifugation was used to isolate PBMCs from about 10 ml of fresh peripheral blood. Total RNA was extracted using Trizol reagent, and RNA quality was assessed on an Agilent 2100 Bioanalyzer.

This TCR came from a woman aged 40 to 55 with Graves' ophthalmopathy. The chain uses TRBV3-1 and TRBJ1-2; confidence is insufficient to name the D gene. Sequenced material: blood. At the DNA level, the sequence is TGTGCCAGCAGCCAAGATGGCAGCCGTCCGGGCTACACCTTC. The resulting protein is CASSQDGSRPGYTF.